This T cell receptor beta chain was captured in a study of T cell clonality in common variable immunodeficiency. Some clones are missing from TCRdb's copy, which holds only in-frame ones; the method was immunoSEQ multiplex PCR. This sample carries 50,000 to 70,000 clones and no singletons, and about 0.8% goes to the top ten. On this clone itself: Read coverage stops 3 residues before the CDR3 terminus; the germline J gene supplies the remainder.

The CDR3 length is 13 residues. The germline V gene encodes CDR1 SGHTA and CDR2 FQGNSA. V lost 1 base to trimming and J lost 4 bases, with 7 bases between them. The sequence came from a person aged 18 to 75 in good health. The sample taken for sequencing was peripheral blood mononuclear cells. This chain connects TRBV7-2 to TRBJ1-1; D is unclear. CDR3 DNA (partial): TGTGCCAGCAGCTTAGGGGCACTCACTGAA. Residues: CASSLGALTE. The entire CDR3 reads CASSLGALTEAFF.